The source of this T cell receptor (beta chain) is a study of blood T cell repertoires in COVID-19. This study enrolled people aged 18 to 89 from approximately 25 US geographic areas. Each participant's cohort was designated according to participant-reported clinical history. Germline lookup yields CDR1 MNHEY and CDR2 SVGAGI. The CDR3 spans 16 residues. The ends were cut back, 2 bases at V and 5 bases at J, with 19 bases in the middle. Methods used by the authors: Using reference gene primer amplification, nucleated cell counts were estimated. Sequencing was performed with immunoSEQ multiplex PCR; in TCRdb, only in-frame clones are kept and a portion is missing. The V and J calls and clone size come from that table; D and trimming were worked out from the DNA. The table lists 150,000 to 200,000 clones, over 70% of them singletons, with around 6% in the top ten.

This chain joins TRBV6-5 and TRBJ2-7, with D perhaps TRBD2 (6 bases). What was sequenced was PBMCs or T cells enriched from blood (not recorded which). This TCR was sampled from a middle-aged woman with acute COVID-19. The CDR3 protein is CASSYRGGVRWDEQYV. CDR3 DNA: TGTGCCAGCAGTTACAGAGGCGGGGTTCGGTGGGACGAGCAGTACGTC.